One and the same sample provided the 31 T cell receptor beta chains below, sequenced in a study of OX40 agonist ivuxolimab in advanced cancers. The receptor library was made with the immunoSEQ multiplex PCR assay. TCRdb obtained this table from immuneACCESS and retained in-frame rearrangements with V and J assigned. These tables miss some clones; where compared with another copy, unresolved V genes account for less than half of the shortfall, and the remainder is unexplained. The sample has tens of thousands of clones on record, 80% to 90% of them singletons. The ten largest make up roughly 1% of the sample. The sequencing used CD4+ or CD8+ T cells sorted from blood, collected in a trial of the OX40 agonist ivuxolimab. These receptors were obtained from an adult with an advanced solid tumor such as melanoma, head and neck, liver or kidney cancer.

This sequence joins TRBV10-2 and TRBJ1-4; 10 bases map to TRBD1. This CDR3 is built from 16 residues. The V gene end was trimmed by 4 bases and the J gene end by 6 bases; junction bases not matched to a gene: 8. The germline V gene encodes CDR1 WSHSY and CDR2 SAAADI. The chain's CDR3 is CASSVVFGQGDEKLFF. The CDR3 nucleotides are TGCGCCAGCAGTGTAGTATTCGGACAGGGGGATGAAAAACTGTTTTTT.

The rearrangement links TRBV5-1 to TRBJ1-1; D might be TRBD1 (5 bases). This CDR3 is 16 amino acids long. CDR1 SGHRS and CDR2 YFSETQ come from the germline V gene. V was pared by 2 bases and J by 5 bases, with 19 bases between. Written as DNA, the CDR3 is TGCGCCAGCAGCTTTAAGGACACCCTTAGAGGAACTGAAGCTTTCTTT. Its translation is CASSFKDTLRGTEAFF.

The chain uses TRBV28 and TRBJ2-6, with D perhaps assigned TRBD1 or TRBD2 (5 bases each). This CDR3 has 14 amino acids. V was cut by 4 bases and J by 6 bases, with 10 bases left in between. Germline V lookup: CDR1 MDHEN, CDR2 SYDVKM. The CDR3 region is CASSSPGPANVLTF. The CDR3 bases are TGTGCCAGCAGTTCCCCGGGGCCGGCCAACGTCCTGACTTTC.

This clone was detected a few times. The rearrangement joins TRBV30 to TRBJ2-1, with TRBD2 matching 10 bases. The CDR3 loop spans 16 amino acids. Losses at the gene ends were 0 bases for V and 1 base for J; bases not matched to a gene: 3. Germline loops: CDR1 GTSNPN, CDR2 SVGIG (reference sequence). Here the CDR3 reads CAWSVKGLASYNEQFF. In DNA, the CDR3 is TGTGCCTGGAGTGTGAAGGGACTAGCGTCCTACAATGAGCAGTTCTTC.

The chain employs TRBV5-1 and TRBJ2-7; TRBD1 aligns across 11 bases. V shed 2 bases and J 4 bases; nucleotides not matched to a gene: 5. The CDR3 loop spans 15 amino acids. Germline loops: CDR1 SGHRS, CDR2 YFSETQ. The CDR3, as DNA: TGCGCCAGCAGCTTTGGGACAGGGGGTAAATACGAGCAGTACTTC. It specifies CASSFGTGGKYEQYF.

Only one count was recorded for this clone. The V gene is TRBV6-1, the J gene TRBJ2-7; D is unclear. Germline assignment: CDR1 MNHNS and CDR2 SASEGT. There are 13 residues in the CDR3. Trimming left V 2 bases short and J 3 bases short, with 8 bases between. The CDR3 protein is CASSETLHYEQYF. In DNA form, the CDR3 reads TGTGCCAGCAGTGAAACCCTACACTACGAGCAGTACTTC.

V is TRBV27 and J is TRBJ2-1, with 15 bases aligning to TRBD2. The CDR3 covers 15 residues. V lost 5 bases to trimming and J lost 12 bases; unmatched junction nucleotides: 8. Germline-derived CDR1 and CDR2 are MNHEY and SMNVEV (reference sequence). CDR3 loop: CASSPRTSGGAWQFF. The CDR3 DNA follows: TGTGCCAGCAGTCCGAGGACTAGCGGGGGGGCGTGGCAGTTCTTC.

The rearrangement uses TRBV29-1 and TRBJ2-7; maybe TRBD2 (5 bases). Trimming removed 5 bases at V and 0 bases at J, with 17 bases between. Germline CDR1 reads SQVTM; CDR2 reads ANQGSEA. The CDR3 covers 15 residues. CDR3 region: CSVWARATSSYEQYF. CDR3 nucleotides: TGCAGCGTTTGGGCGAGGGCCACCAGCTCCTACGAGCAGTACTTC.

The genes are TRBV7-3 and TRBJ2-2; D uncertain. CDR1 is SGHTA and CDR2 is FQGTGA in the germline V gene. Trimming removed 5 bases from V and 6 bases from J, with 10 bases in between. The CDR3 consists of 13 residues. The CDR3 nucleotides are TGTGCCAGCAGCAACACAGTGTCCGGGGAGCTGTTTTTT. Amino acids: CASSNTVSGELFF.

In the case of this clone: The junction differs from germline at one of its ends, possibly a read error. V is TRBV27 and J is TRBJ1-3; TRBD1 matches 8 bases. CDR3 length equals 11 residues. Germline V gene data show CDR1 as MNHEY and CDR2 as SMNVEV (reference sequence). As DNA, the CDR3 is TGTGCCAGCTCACAGGGGGGCACCACATATTTT. Amino acid sequence: CASSQGGTTYF.

V gene TRBV7-8 combines with J gene TRBJ2-3; weak D call: TRBD2 (6 bases). V gave up 5 bases and J gave up 0 bases, with 12 bases separating them. Per the germline V gene, CDR1 is SGHVS and CDR2 is FQNEAQ. The CDR3 is made up of 15 amino acids. The CDR3 sequence is CASSLKRVSTDTQYF. The DNA of the CDR3 is TGTGCCAGCAGCCTGAAGCGGGTTAGCACAGATACGCAGTATTTT.

The chain carries TRBV5-1 and TRBJ2-3, with D hard to call. V lost 3 bases and J 2 bases, leaving 10 bases between the germline ends. CDR1 SGHRS and CDR2 YFSETQ come from the germline V gene. This CDR3 has 14 amino acids. DNA of the CDR3: TGCGCCAGCAGCTCCTACGGGCCCACAGATACGCAGTATTTT. Its translation: CASSSYGPTDTQYF.

The CDR3 loop is CASRVLTPDTQYF. The CDR3 DNA sequence: TGTGCCAGCAGGGTACTAACGCCAGATACGCAGTATTTT. V gene TRBV6-1 combines with J gene TRBJ2-3; no definite D call. With 6 bases removed from V and 4 bases from J, the gap between germline ends came to 11 bases. Germline V lookup: CDR1 MNHNS, CDR2 SASEGT. The CDR3 has 13 residues.

V gene TRBV7-2 combines with J gene TRBJ2-1, with TRBD2 identical over 10 bases. V trimming: 5 bases; J trimming: 7 bases; junction bases outside the gene matches: 11. Per the germline V gene, CDR1 is SGHTA and CDR2 is FQGNSA. This CDR3 has 16 amino acids. The chain's CDR3 is CASSPLAGGPLNEQFF. DNA of the CDR3: TGTGCCAGCAGCCCCTTAGCGGGGGGCCCCTTAAATGAGCAGTTCTTC.

The chain is built from TRBV7-2 and TRBJ1-1; unclear D gene. The germline gives CDR1 SGHTA, CDR2 FQGNSA. The CDR3 is made up of 12 amino acids. V gave up 5 bases and J gave up 2 bases, with 6 bases separating them. The chain's CDR3 is CASSRYNTEAFF. Here the CDR3 DNA reads TGTGCCAGCAGCCGGTACAACACTGAAGCTTTCTTT.

V and J are TRBV6-5 and TRBJ2-5; D not certain. V was shortened by 2 bases and J by 5 bases, with 9 bases between the two germline ends. The CDR3 has 13 amino acids. Germline loops: CDR1 MNHEY, CDR2 SVGAGI. DNA of the CDR3: TGTGCCAGCAGTTACACCGGAAGGGAGACCCAGTACTTC. This gives the protein CASSYTGRETQYF.

CDR3 in DNA: TGTGCCAGTAGTATAGCGGGGAGCAATCAGCCCCAGCATTTT. It codes for CASSIAGSNQPQHF. The rearrangement links TRBV19 to TRBJ1-5; no clear D. The germline CDR1 and CDR2 sequences are LNHDA and SQIVND (reference sequence). V was clipped by 1 base and J by 1 base, with 5 bases between them. The CDR3 is made up of 14 amino acids.

This chain's CDR3 is CASSADSGGTGNTIYF. CDR3 nucleotide sequence: TGTGCCAGCAGCGCCGACTCAGGGGGAACTGGAAACACCATATATTTT. The gene calls are TRBV9 and TRBJ1-3, with 7 positions matching TRBD1. V was pared by 3 bases and J by 2 bases, with 8 bases of the junction left unmatched. CDR1 is SGDLS, CDR2 YYNGEE, per germline. The CDR3 is 16 amino acids.

The gene calls are TRBV29-1 and TRBJ2-6; 8 nucleotides align to TRBD1. The J segment lost 0 bases and the V segment lost 5 bases, leaving 3 bases of the junction unmatched. This CDR3 is 15 amino acids long. Germline assignment: CDR1 SQVTM and CDR2 ANQGSEA. CDR3 protein: CSVRQGTSGANVLTF. CDR3 DNA sequence: TGCAGCGTTCGACAGGGGACCTCTGGGGCCAACGTCCTGACTTTC.

The chain employs TRBV10-1 and TRBJ2-3, with D perhaps matching TRBD1 or TRBD2 (6 bases each). Germline values: CDR1 WNHNN, CDR2 SYGVQD (reference sequence). V was pared by 7 bases and J by 6 bases, with 20 bases between. The CDR3 sequence is 15 residues long. As DNA, the CDR3 is TGCGCCAGCAAAGTCGGGGGCGGCCTAGGGGATACGCAGTATTTT. Its protein product is CASKVGGGLGDTQYF.

This sequence joins TRBV15 and TRBJ1-5, with unresolved D. The CDR3 runs 15 residues. Per germline, CDR1 LNHNV and CDR2 YYDKDF (reference sequence). With 3 bases removed from V and 2 bases from J, the gap between germline ends came to 11 bases. The CDR3 coding sequence is TGTGCCACCAGCAGGGGTAGTACGGGCAATCAGCCCCAGCATTTT. It yields the protein CATSRGSTGNQPQHF.

The rearrangement joins TRBV6-5 to TRBJ2-1; no firm D call. The CDR3 sequence is 13 residues long. The V gene's germline CDR1 is MNHEY and CDR2 SVGAGI. Trimming took off 6 bases at V and 7 bases at J, with 13 bases between the two ends. The DNA for the CDR3 is TGTGCCAGCAGACCTAACTCCAGGAATGAGCAGTTCTTC. Its translation: CASRPNSRNEQFF.

This CDR3 is CASSATAATDTQYF. CDR3 nucleotide sequence: TGTGCCAGCAGTGCTACAGCCGCCACAGATACGCAGTATTTT. The chain combines TRBV6-4 with TRBJ2-3; D ambiguous. V dropped 4 bases and J dropped 2 bases, with 10 bases sitting between them. CDR1 and CDR2 from the germline V gene are MRHNA and SNTAGT. This CDR3 contains 14 residues.

The genes are TRBV2 and TRBJ2-3; TRBD2 aligns across 8 bases. The V gene's germline CDR1 is SNHLY and CDR2 FYNNEI. CDR3 length: 13 residues. V shed 10 bases, J shed 7 bases, and the junction held 10 bases outside the gene matches. The CDR3, as DNA: TGTGCCACCTTCGCGATAGCGGGGAATACGCAGTATTTT. It yields the protein CATFAIAGNTQYF.

The sample holds a few counts of this clone. The chain couples TRBV2 to TRBJ1-5, with TRBD1 identical over 8 bases. CDR3 length: 14 residues. The germline CDR1 and CDR2 sequences are SNHLY and FYNNEI. The CDR3 coding sequence is TGTGCGTCACAGGGGGAAGGAGGCAATCAGCCCCAGCATTTT. Translating it yields CASQGEGGNQPQHF.

V gene TRBV10-3 combines with J gene TRBJ2-5; D may be TRBD2 (5 bases). V was clipped by 8 bases and J by 1 base, with 14 bases between them. Germline V gives CDR1 ENHRY, CDR2 SYGVKD. CDR3 size: 14 residues. The CDR3, as DNA: TGTGCCATCGGACCCGGCGGGCGCCAAGAGACCCAGTACTTC. Its translation is CAIGPGGRQETQYF.

V is TRBV5-1 and J is TRBJ1-2; D remains ambiguous. The ends were cut back, 0 bases at V and 4 bases at J, with 10 bases in the middle. The CDR3 sequence is 14 residues long. Germline lookup yields CDR1 SGHRS and CDR2 YFSETQ. Here the CDR3 reads CASSLDGELYGYTF. CDR3 bases: TGCGCCAGCAGCTTGGACGGGGAGCTCTATGGCTACACCTTC.

The V gene is TRBV11-3, the J gene TRBJ2-3, with TRBD2 matching 9 bases. The CDR3 consists of 18 residues. CDR1 and CDR2 (germline): SGHNT, YENEEA. The V and J ends lost 0 bases and 2 bases, in that order; junction bases with no gene match: 9. The CDR3 DNA reads TGTGCCAGCAGCTTAGATCGGCTTCTAGCGGGACCCACAGATACGCAGTATTTT. This encodes CASSLDRLLAGPTDTQYF. The complete variable domain, with remaining parts taken from reference TRBV11-3 and TRBJ2-3, reads EAGVVQSPRYKIIEKKQPVAFWCNPISGHNTLYWYLQNLGQGPELLIRYENEEAVDDSQLPKDRFSAERLKGVDSTLKIQPAELGDSAVYLCASSLDRLLAGPTDTQYFGPGTRLTVL.

V gene TRBV10-1 combines with J gene TRBJ2-1, with TRBD2 identical over 12 bases. The CDR3 is 16 amino acids. Per the germline V gene, CDR1 is WNHNN and CDR2 is SYGVQD (reference sequence). V shed 4 bases, J shed 7 bases, and the junction held 8 bases outside the gene matches. The CDR3 DNA follows: TGCGCCAGCAGTGGGACGACTAGCGGGAGAATGAATGAGCAGTTCTTC. It translates to CASSGTTSGRMNEQFF.

The chain joins TRBV18 to TRBJ1-5; perhaps TRBD1 as D (5 bases). Germline-derived CDR1 and CDR2 are KGHSH and LQKENI. Trimming left V 6 bases short and J 6 bases short, with 18 bases between. CDR3 size: 15 residues. The CDR3 spells CASSPGPGNSQPQHF. The CDR3 coding sequence is TGTGCCAGCTCCCCGGGACCAGGGAATAGTCAGCCCCAGCATTTT.

V gene TRBV6-5 combines with J gene TRBJ1-2, with D perhaps matching TRBD1 (5 bases). The CDR3 spans 14 residues. Per the germline V gene, CDR1 is MNHEY and CDR2 is SVGAGI. The ends were cut back, 2 bases at V and 2 bases at J, with 9 bases in the middle. Here the CDR3 reads CASSYGTANYGYTF. The CDR3 nucleotides read TGTGCCAGCAGTTACGGGACGGCGAACTATGGCTACACCTTC.